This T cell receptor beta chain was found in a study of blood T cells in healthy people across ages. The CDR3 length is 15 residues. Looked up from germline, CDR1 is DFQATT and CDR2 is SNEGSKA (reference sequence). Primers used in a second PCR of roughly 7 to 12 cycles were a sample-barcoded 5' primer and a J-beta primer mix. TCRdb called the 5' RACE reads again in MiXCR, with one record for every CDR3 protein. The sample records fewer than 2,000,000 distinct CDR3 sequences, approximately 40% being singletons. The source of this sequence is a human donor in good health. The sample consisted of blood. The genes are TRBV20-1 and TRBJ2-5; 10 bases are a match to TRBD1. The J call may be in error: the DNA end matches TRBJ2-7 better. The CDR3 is CSANPRTGGNYEQYF. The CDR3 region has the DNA TGCAGTGCAAATCCGCGGACAGGGGGGAACTACGAGCAGTACTTC.